This T cell receptor (beta chain) was identified in a study of RUNX1 and TCR beta rearrangement in T-cell leukemia (dated by TCRdb to the early 2020s). Describing the broader study: The comparison of TCR beta rearrangements and CDR3 junctions set some 13 T-ALLs carrying mono-allelic acquired RUNX1 mutations against roughly 10 T-ALLs that were RUNX1 wildtype. Every RUNX1 mutation in the mutated group was heterozygous, with approximately 9 located in the Runt homology domain and a few in the transactivation domain. The RUNX1 wildtype T-ALLs were matched on an immature maturation arrest stage, which was defined as the absence of cytoplasmic or surface TCR beta protein. To allow a comparison of D1 versus D2 segments, the RUNX1 wildtype T-ALLs were chosen so that each carried at least incomplete clonal TCR beta rearrangements. The maturation arrest stages of RUNX1-mutated T-ALLs were more diverse, with some cases arrested before the onset of TCR beta rearrangement. For comparison with results from a Runx1 knockout mouse model, TCR beta rearrangements in human T-ALL were analyzed. An earlier study had already determined the RUNX1 mutation status of the T-ALL cases. The multicentric trials were GRAALL-2003 and GRAALL-2005. Genescan analysis following EuroClonality multiplex PCR on genomic DNA was used to assess TCR rearrangements. Paper-wide results and their limitations: Similar TCR beta J1 cluster usage was observed in RUNX1-mutated and wildtype T-ALLs, and no significant difference was found. Clonal TCR beta rearrangements were carried by fewer RUNX1-mutated T-ALLs (about 68%) than has been reported for T-ALL generally (over 75%). In clonal rearrangements, TCR beta D1 segment usage was not significantly different between RUNX1-mutated (around 80%) and wildtype (roughly 60%) T-ALLs. Too few clonal rearrangements were available to evaluate TCR beta CDR3 length or D segment truncation in T-ALLs.

Library construction relied on PCR. The sample was run on an Illumina MiSeq. Characterization of TCR beta DJ and VDJ rearrangements was performed by next generation amplicon sequencing. The authors processed their data as follows. Clonal TCR beta rearrangements were identified by analyzing amplicon sequencing data with the Vidjil software. TCR beta rearrangement characteristics of the RUNX1-mutated and wildtype groups were compared using two-tailed Fisher exact tests. The public reads were reprocessed in TCRdb via fastp at Q25 and MiXCR, keeping in-frame beta chains. Each CDR3 protein appears once, grouped with its most common genes and DNA. What appears here as the V and J calls and clone size reflects TCRdb's work, not the paper's. This sample gives almost 600 distinct CDR3 sequences in total; 22% of them show up just once. The ten largest clones represent approximately 28% of the sample. This clonotype occurred many times. This receptor's antigen is unknown. The input lacks base qualities; no much larger clone sits a single base away.

For oncotyping and quantification of minimal residual disease, T-ALL samples were taken at diagnosis from children and adults treated according to protocol. The receptor was derived from a male donor with T-cell acute lymphoblastic leukemia. Sequences were obtained from blood.

The sequenced DNA is TGCAGCGTTGTTACCGTGAACACTGAAGCTTTCTTT. Translated, this is CSVVTVNTEAFF. The chain couples TRBV29-1 to TRBJ1-1, with no confidently assigned D gene. Trimming at the junction amounts to 4 bases on V and 0 bases on J, and the germline ends lie 6 bases apart. From the cysteine through the phenylalanine, the CDR3 covers 12 amino acids. Only the CDR3 region is kept as DNA, spanning 36 bases read in frame from base 1. Based on the germline V gene, the CDR1 and CDR2 sequences are SQVTM and ANQGSEA. The full variable domain, with segments outside the CDR3 supplied by the reference TRBV29-1 and TRBJ1-1 proteins, appears as SAVISQKPSRDICQRGTSLTIQCQVDSQVTMMFWYRQQPGQSLTLIATANQGSEATYESGFVIDKFPISRPNLTFSTLTVSNMSPEDSSIYLCSVVTVNTEAFFGQGTRLTVV.